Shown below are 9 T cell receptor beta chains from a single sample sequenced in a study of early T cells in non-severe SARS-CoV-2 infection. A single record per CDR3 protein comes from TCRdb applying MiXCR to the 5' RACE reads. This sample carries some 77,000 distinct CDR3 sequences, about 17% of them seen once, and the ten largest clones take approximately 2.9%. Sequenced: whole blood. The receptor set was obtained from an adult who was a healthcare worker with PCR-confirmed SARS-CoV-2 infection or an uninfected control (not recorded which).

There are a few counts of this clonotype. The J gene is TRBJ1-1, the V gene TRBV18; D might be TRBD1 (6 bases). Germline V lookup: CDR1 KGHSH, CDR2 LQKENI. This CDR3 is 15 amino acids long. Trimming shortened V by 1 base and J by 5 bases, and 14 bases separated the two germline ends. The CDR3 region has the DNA TGTGCCAGCTCACCACTCTCGGGGGCCAGGACTGAAGCTTTCTTT. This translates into CASSPLSGARTEAFF.

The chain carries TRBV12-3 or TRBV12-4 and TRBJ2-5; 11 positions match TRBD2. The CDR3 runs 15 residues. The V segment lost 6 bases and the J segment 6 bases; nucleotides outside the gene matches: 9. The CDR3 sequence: CASRQTSGIRQTQYF. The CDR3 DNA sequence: TGTGCCAGCAGGCAGACTAGCGGGATTAGACAGACCCAGTACTTC.

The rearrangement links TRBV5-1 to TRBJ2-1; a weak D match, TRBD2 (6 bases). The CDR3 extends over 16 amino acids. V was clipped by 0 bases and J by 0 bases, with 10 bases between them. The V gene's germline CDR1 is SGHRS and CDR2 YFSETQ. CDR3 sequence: CASSLGDGGSYNEQFF. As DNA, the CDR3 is TGCGCCAGCAGCTTGGGAGACGGGGGCTCCTACAATGAGCAGTTCTTC.

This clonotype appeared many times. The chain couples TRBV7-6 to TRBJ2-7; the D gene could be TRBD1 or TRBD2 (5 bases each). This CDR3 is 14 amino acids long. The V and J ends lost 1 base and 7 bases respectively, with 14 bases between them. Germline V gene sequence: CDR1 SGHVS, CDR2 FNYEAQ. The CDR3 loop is CASSLGIRDGEQYF. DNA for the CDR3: TGTGCCAGCAGCTTAGGGATCAGGGACGGGGAGCAGTACTTC.

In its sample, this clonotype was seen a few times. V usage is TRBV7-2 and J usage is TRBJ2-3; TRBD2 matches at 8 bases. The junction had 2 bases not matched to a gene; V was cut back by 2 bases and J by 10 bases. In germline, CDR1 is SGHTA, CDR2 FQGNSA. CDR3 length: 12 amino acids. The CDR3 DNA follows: TGTGCCAGCAGCTTAACGGGAGGGGCGCAGTATTTT. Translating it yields CASSLTGGAQYF.

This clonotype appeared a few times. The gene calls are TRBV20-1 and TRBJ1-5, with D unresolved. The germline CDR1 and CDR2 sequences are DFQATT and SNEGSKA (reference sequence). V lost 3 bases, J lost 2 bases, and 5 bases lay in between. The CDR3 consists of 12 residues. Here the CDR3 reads CSASSGNQPQHF. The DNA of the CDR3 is TGCAGTGCTAGCTCGGGCAATCAGCCCCAGCATTTT.

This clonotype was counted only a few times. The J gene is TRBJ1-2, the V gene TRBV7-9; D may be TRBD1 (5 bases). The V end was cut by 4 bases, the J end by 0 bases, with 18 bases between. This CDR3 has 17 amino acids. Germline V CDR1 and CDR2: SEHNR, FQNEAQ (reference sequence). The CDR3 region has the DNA TGTGCCAGCAGCTCCCGGCGGGGGACTACTACTAACTATGGCTACACCTTC. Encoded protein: CASSSRRGTTTNYGYTF.

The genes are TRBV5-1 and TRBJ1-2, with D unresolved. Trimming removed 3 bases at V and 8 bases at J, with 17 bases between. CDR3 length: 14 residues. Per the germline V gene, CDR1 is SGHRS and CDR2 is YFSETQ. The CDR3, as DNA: TGCGCCAGCAGCTCGGACCTCCTCGGGCTCGGCTACACCTTC. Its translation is CASSSDLLGLGYTF.

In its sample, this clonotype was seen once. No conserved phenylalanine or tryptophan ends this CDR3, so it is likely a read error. The CDR3 region is CASSLVQVTGELFS. The CDR3 coding sequence is TGCGCCAGCAGCTTGGTTCAGGTCACCGGGGAGCTGTTTTCT. V usage is TRBV5-1 and J usage is TRBJ2-2; D gene ambiguous. Germline CDR1 and CDR2: SGHRS and YFSETQ. V lost 0 bases, J lost 4 bases, and 7 bases lay in between. The CDR3 spans 14 residues.